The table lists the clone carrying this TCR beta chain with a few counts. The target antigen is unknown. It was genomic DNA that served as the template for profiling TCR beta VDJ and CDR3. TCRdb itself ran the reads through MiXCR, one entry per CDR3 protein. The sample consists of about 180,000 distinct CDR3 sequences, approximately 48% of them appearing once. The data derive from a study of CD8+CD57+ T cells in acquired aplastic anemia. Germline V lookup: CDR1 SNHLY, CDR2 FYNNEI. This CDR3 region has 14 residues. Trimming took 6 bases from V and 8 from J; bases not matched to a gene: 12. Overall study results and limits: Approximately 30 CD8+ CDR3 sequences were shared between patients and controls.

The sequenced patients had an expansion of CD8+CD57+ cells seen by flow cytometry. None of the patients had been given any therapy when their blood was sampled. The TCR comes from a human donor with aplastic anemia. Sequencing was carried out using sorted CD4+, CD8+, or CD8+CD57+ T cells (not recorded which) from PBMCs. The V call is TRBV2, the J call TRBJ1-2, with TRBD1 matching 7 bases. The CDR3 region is CASSQFGGGGGYTF. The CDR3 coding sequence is TGTGCCAGCAGCCAATTTGGAGGGGGCGGAGGCTACACCTTC.